This T cell receptor (beta chain) was observed in a study of T cell responses to AZD1222 COVID-19 vaccine. The CDR3 extends over 15 amino acids. V was cut by 0 bases and J by 0 bases, with 6 bases left in between. From germline, CDR1 is LGHDT and CDR2 YNNKEL (reference sequence). Sequencing used immunoSEQ multiplex PCR; TCRdb keeps in-frame clones, though not all of them. Of some 120,000 clones listed, approximately 88% were seen once; the top ten hold about 8.3%. The sequences come from peripheral blood, collected on day 0 of AZD1222 vaccination. The receptor was derived from an adult in good health. V gene TRBV3-1 (or the pseudogene TRBV3-2) combines with J gene TRBJ1-5, with D uncertain. Here the CDR3 reads CASSQEMYSNQPQHF. CDR3 nucleotides: TGTGCCAGCAGCCAAGAGATGTATAGCAATCAGCCCCAGCATTTT.